This TCR beta chain was documented in a study of beta chain features in type 1 diabetes. With respect to this clone: Its antigen remains unknown.

Sequencing targeted expressed TCRB transcripts, as all isolated RNA had been reverse transcribed. About 3.6 million reads were obtained on average from naive, central memory and regulatory T cell samples. Clones were read by immunoSEQ multiplex PCR, and TCRdb kept only the in-frame ones, dropping some. The sample has roughly 100,000 clones, under 30% seen once. V lost 1 base and J lost 1; bases outside the gene matches: 13. Germline loops: CDR1 MGHRA, CDR2 YSYEKL. The length of the CDR3 is 19 residues. Study-level results: Among all four CD4+ subsets, Type 1 diabetes patients had TCRB CDR3s that were moderately but significantly shorter.

This sequence originates from a woman aged 18-29 years with type 1 diabetes. Sample: central memory CD4+ T cells from blood. This chain joins TRBV4-1 and TRBJ2-1; 7 bases line up with TRBD1. CDR3 nucleotides: TGCGCCAGCAGCCAAGGTCCTCCCCAGGGGGTAATTTCCTACAATGAGCAGTTCTTC. It encodes CASSQGPPQGVISYNEQFF.